This T cell receptor (beta chain) was profiled in a study of blood T cell repertoires in COVID-19. Across the whole study: COVID-19 samples collected from the United States, Italy and Spain covered acute and convalescent phases. T cells, B-cell-depleted T cells, or PBMCs supplied cDNA or gDNA.

Between the trimmed V and J ends, which lost 4 bases and 2 bases, there was a span of 9 bases. Germline CDR1 is LGHDT and CDR2 is YNNKEL (reference sequence). The CDR3 contains 15 residues. Original data processing: It was from reference gene primer amplification that nucleated cell counts were estimated. Produced via immunoSEQ multiplex PCR; TCRdb's table is partial and in-frame only. The V and J calls and clone size were taken over from that table, and D and trimming were inferred from the DNA. In the table there are 150,000 to 200,000 clones, roughly 79% of which are singletons. The sequenced sample consisted of peripheral blood. The rearrangement links TRBV3-1 (or the pseudogene TRBV3-2) to TRBJ2-6; D gene ambiguous. This clonotype originated in a man in his sixties with active or convalescent COVID-19. CDR3 sequence (DNA): TGTGCCAGCAGCCTGGGCTCTACTGGGGCCAACGTCCTGACTTTC. This gives the protein CASSLGSTGANVLTF.